A selection of T cell receptor beta chains follows, all from one sample in a study of technical replicates of blood from a handful of donors. Clones were sequenced by immunoSEQ multiplex PCR, and TCRdb holds only the in-frame ones, with some missing. The sample yields 81,000 or so clones, approximately 96% seen once. The specimen was T cells isolated from PBMCs. All receptors derive from a human donor in good health. Both conserved end residues are part of each CDR3. The D gene is left open where the match is weak. Size values are once, few and many counts, or a class for expanded clones, and some rows have none.

d_gene,j_gene,abundance,v_gene,CDR3nt,CDR3aa
NA,TRBJ2-5,NA,TRBV9,TGTGCCAGCAGCGTAGCCCCACTAGATCAAGAGACCCAGTACTTC,CASSVAPLDQETQYF
NA,TRBJ2-5,NA,TRBV7-9,TGTGCCAGCAGCTTAGGGACAGCGAAGAGGGGTGGAGAGACCCAGTACTTC,CASSLGTAKRGGETQYF
TRBD1,TRBJ2-1,NA,TRBV7-6,TGTGCCAGCAGCTTAAGGACAGGAGATTTTTTGGGCTTGCTCCGATACAATGAGCAGTTCTTC,CASSLRTGDFLGLLRYNEQFF
NA,TRBJ2-6,NA,TRBV27,TGTGCCAGCAGGCAGAAGGGGGCTGGGGCCAACGTCCTGACTTTC,CASRQKGAGANVLTF
NA,TRBJ2-5,once,TRBV5-4,TGTGCCAGCAGCTCGCACCTAGCCCCGGGGACCCAGTACTTC,CASSSHLAPGTQYF
NA,TRBJ1-1,NA,TRBV10-3,TGTGCCATCAGCGCTACATCAGGGGATACTGAAGCTTTCTTT,CAISATSGDTEAFF
NA,TRBJ1-1,NA,TRBV7-8,TGTGCCAGCAGCTTGGGTGGAGGGTTGGCTTTCTTT,CASSLGGGLAFF
TRBD1,TRBJ2-7,NA,TRBV11-2,TGTGCCAGCAGCTTAGTTTACCGAGACAGGGGTTCGCACGAGCAGTACTTC,CASSLVYRDRGSHEQYF
TRBD1,TRBJ1-2,NA,TRBV7-8,TGTGCCAGCAGCCTTCCCCCCAGGACAGGGCTTAACTATGGCTACACCTTC,CASSLPPRTGLNYGYTF
NA,TRBJ1-5,NA,TRBV21-1,TGTGCCAGCAGACCGTCTACTTTGCCTAATAATCAGCCCCAGCATTTT,CASRPSTLPNNQPQHF
NA,TRBJ1-2,NA,TRBV11-1,TGTGCCAGCAGCGACGCAGGATCAATCGTGCGTCCCAGCGGCTACACCTTC,CASSDAGSIVRPSGYTF
TRBD2,TRBJ2-5,NA,TRBV5-1,TGCGCCAGCAGCTTGTCCCCTAGCGGGGCCGCCCAAGAGACCCAGTACTTC,CASSLSPSGAAQETQYF
NA,TRBJ2-7,NA,TRBV27,TGTGCCAGCAGGACGGGAGCATTCGAGCAGTACTTC,CASRTGAFEQYF
NA,TRBJ2-5,NA,TRBV27,TGTGCCAGCAGTCCTAGCCTAAGTGTCCTCGGGTCGGAGACCCAGTACTTC,CASSPSLSVLGSETQYF
NA,TRBJ1-2,NA,TRBV6-5,TGTGCCAGCAGTTACAGCGTGGTTTCCTATGGCTACACCTTC,CASSYSVVSYGYTF
TRBD2,TRBJ2-3,NA,TRBV27,TGTGCCAGCAGTTTATTACTAGCGGAGACAGATACGCAGTATTTT,CASSLLLAETDTQYF
TRBD2,TRBJ2-7,NA,TRBV7-9,TGTGCCAGCAGCTTAGCTACTAGCGGGCGGGCCTCCTACGAGCAGTACTTC,CASSLATSGRASYEQYF
TRBD2,TRBJ2-5,NA,TRBV11-3,TGTGCCAGCAGCTTACCCCGACTAGCGGAGTACCCCCTGGGAGAGACCCAGTACTTC,CASSLPRLAEYPLGETQYF
NA,TRBJ1-2,NA,TRBV10-2,TGCGCCAGCAGTGAATATACGGGTTTAGACTATGGCTACACCTTC,CASSEYTGLDYGYTF
NA,TRBJ2-4,NA,TRBV6-5,TGTGCCAGCGGGACACGGGACGGAACTTTAAACATTCAGTACTTC,CASGTRDGTLNIQYF
TRBD1,TRBJ1-1,NA,TRBV27,TGTGCCAGCAGCAGGGACAGGGCGAACACTGAAGCTTTCTTT,CASSRDRANTEAFF
NA,TRBJ2-7,once,TRBV7-2,TGTGCCAGCATCAAAGGGGGGGGCTACGAGCAGTACTTC,CASIKGGGYEQYF
TRBD1,TRBJ1-2,NA,TRBV6-1,TGTGCCAGCAGTGGGAGCCGACAGGGCTATGGCTACACCTTC,CASSGSRQGYGYTF
NA,TRBJ1-3,NA,TRBV27,TGTGCCAGCAGACCGATTCAGGGTTTCTCTGGAAACACCATATATTTT,CASRPIQGFSGNTIYF
TRBD1,TRBJ2-7,NA,TRBV18,TGTGCCAGCTCACCCACAGGGGCAGGGGCCCGCGAGCAGTACTTC,CASSPTGAGAREQYF
NA,TRBJ2-7,NA,TRBV7-6,TGTGCCAGCAGCTCGGGGGTCCCCTACGAGCAGTACTTC,CASSSGVPYEQYF
TRBD2,TRBJ2-3,NA,TRBV4-2,TGTGCCAGCAGCCAAATAAGCGGGGGGCCCCCAGATACGCAGTATTTT,CASSQISGGPPDTQYF
NA,TRBJ2-1,NA,TRBV4-2,TGTGCCAGCAGCCAAGTGGGGGAGGAGGGGTACAATGAGCAGTTCTTC,CASSQVGEEGYNEQFF
NA,TRBJ1-5,NA,TRBV6-1,TGTGCCAGCAGTGGTAACAGGGACCAGCCCCAGCATTTT,CASSGNRDQPQHF
NA,TRBJ2-1,NA,TRBV4-1,TGCGCCAGCAGCCAAGGACAGGCGGGGGTCTTCTACAATGAGCAGTTCTTC,CASSQGQAGVFYNEQFF
TRBD1,TRBJ2-7,NA,TRBV7-9,TGTGCCAGCAGCTTATCCAAAGGGGGCAGGTCCTACGAGCAGTACTTC,CASSLSKGGRSYEQYF
TRBD2,TRBJ2-1,NA,TRBV7-9,TGTGCCAGCAGCCCCCAGACTAGCAGCTCCTACAATGAGCAGTTCTTC,CASSPQTSSSYNEQFF
NA,TRBJ2-5,NA,TRBV5-4,TGTGCCAGCAGCTCCACCCTCGAGCGGCAAGAGACCCAGTACTTC,CASSSTLERQETQYF
TRBD1,TRBJ1-1,NA,TRBV7-9,TGTGCCAGCAGCATGGACAGGGGGTTGGAAGCTTTCTTT,CASSMDRGLEAFF
TRBD2,TRBJ2-5,NA,TRBV5-4,TGTGCCAGCAGCTTGTCCTCCTATCTAGCGGGGGGGCAAGAGACCCAGTACTTC,CASSLSSYLAGGQETQYF
TRBD1,TRBJ1-1,NA,TRBV6-4,TGTGCCAGCAGTAGACAGGGGGACACTGAAGCTTTCTTT,CASSRQGDTEAFF
TRBD2,TRBJ2-7,NA,TRBV2,TGTGCCAGCAGTGTCGGGGGGATAACCTACGAGCAGTACTTC,CASSVGGITYEQYF
TRBD1,TRBJ1-5,NA,TRBV6-1,TGTGCCAGCAGAGAAACAGGGGGCGGAACTCAGCCCCAGCATTTT,CASRETGGGTQPQHF
TRBD2,TRBJ2-7,NA,TRBV5-1,TGCGCCAGCAGCTTGGCCTTTAGCGGAGGCGGGGGGGAGCAGTACTTC,CASSLAFSGGGGEQYF
NA,TRBJ2-7,NA,TRBV7-9,TGTGCCAGCAGCTTAGCCTCCGCCTACGAGCAGTACTTC,CASSLASAYEQYF
NA,TRBJ1-5,NA,TRBV2,TGTGCCAGCAGTGGGTCCGGGCGGGACCAGCCCCAGCATTTT,CASSGSGRDQPQHF
NA,TRBJ1-1,once,TRBV4-1,TGCGCCAGCACGAGAACCGGGACATTCAATCGGCGGAACACTGAAGCTTTCTTT,CASTRTGTFNRRNTEAFF